Below, 6 T cell receptor beta chains from the same sample are listed, as sequenced in a study of T-cell reconstitution after alpha-beta-depleted transplantation in children. Preparing the TCRbeta library involved the use of unique molecular identifiers. From the PCR reads, TCRdb called clonotypes with MiXCR, one entry per CDR3 protein. The data contain 55,000 to 70,000 distinct CDR3 sequences, 11% of them seen just once; the ten biggest clones take up about 13%. The specimen was PBMCs, collected before TCRalphabeta/CD19-depleted stem cell transplant. Source of these receptors: a boy between 10 and 17 years old with acute myeloid leukemia, due to receive a stem cell transplant.

Many counts were recorded for this clonotype. The chain combines TRBV3-1 with TRBJ2-5; unclear D gene. V was clipped by 0 bases and J by 5 bases, with 28 bases between them. The length of the CDR3 is 20 residues. In germline, CDR1 is LGHDT, CDR2 YNNKEL (reference sequence). CDR3 nucleotides: TGTGCCAGCAGCCAAGATGGCCAACTTAAAACTCCGGGTCGCCCTGAGACCCAGTACTTC. Translated, it gives CASSQDGQLKTPGRPETQYF.

There are many counts of this clonotype. The chain joins TRBV4-1 to TRBJ2-7, with 8 bases that match TRBD2. The CDR3 spans 17 residues. Germline-derived CDR1 and CDR2 are MGHRA and YSYEKL. The V segment lost 0 bases and the J segment 1 base; nucleotides outside the gene matches: 8. The CDR3 here is CASSQDRAGGLSYEQYV. CDR3 sequence (DNA): TGCGCCAGCAGCCAAGATCGGGCGGGGGGACTTTCCTACGAGCAGTACGTC.

This clonotype was seen many times. The chain uses TRBV12-3 or TRBV12-4 and TRBJ2-1; D ambiguous. V was clipped by 2 bases and J by 4 bases, with 6 bases between them. This CDR3 region has 13 residues. This CDR3 reads CASSLQEYNEQFF. The DNA for the CDR3 is TGTGCCAGCAGTTTACAGGAATACAATGAGCAGTTCTTC.

This clonotype was detected ten times or more. V and J are TRBV4-1 and TRBJ2-6; D ambiguous. Trimming left V 5 bases short and J 0 bases short, with 8 bases between. Germline loops: CDR1 MGHRA, CDR2 YSYEKL. CDR3 size: 15 residues. CDR3 residues: CASSFTSSGANVLTF. The CDR3 DNA reads as TGCGCCAGCAGCTTTACAAGCTCTGGGGCCAACGTCCTGACTTTC.

This clonotype was detected ten times or more. The rearrangement joins TRBV12-3 or TRBV12-4 to TRBJ1-2; D call uncertain. The CDR3 runs 14 residues. V shed 2 bases and J shed 2 bases, with 9 bases lying between them. CDR3 protein: CASSLSGFNYGYTF. Here the CDR3 DNA reads TGTGCCAGCAGTTTATCGGGATTCAACTATGGCTACACCTTC.

This clonotype was seen many times. One end of the junction does not line up with germline, which may come from a read error. The V and J genes are TRBV12-3 or TRBV12-4 and TRBJ2-5; tentatively, D is TRBD2 (6 bases). CDR3 length: 14 amino acids. This CDR3 is CASSLATPRGTQYF. The CDR3 DNA reads as TGTGCCAGCAGTCTAGCAACACCGCGGGGGACCCAGTACTTC.